This passage covers 7 T cell receptor beta chains from one sample sequenced in a study of chemoradiotherapy in HPV16-positive cancers (dated by TCRdb to between 2020 and 2023). The library was produced with the immunoSEQ multiplex PCR assay. The table was pulled from immuneACCESS by TCRdb, which kept in-frame rearrangements only. Such tables lose some clones; where checked, under half of the loss comes from unresolved V genes, and the rest has no known cause. The sample contains 20,000 to 30,000 clones, about 90% of them found a single time. Roughly 4.5% of the sample is in the top ten clones. The material sequenced was blood, taken from a patient who underwent chemoradiotherapy. Receptor source: a human donor with HPV-associated anogenital cancer.

The table lists this clone with a count of one. V usage is TRBV10-3 and J usage is TRBJ2-5; unclear D gene. The closer fit of TRBJ2-7 to the DNA end suggests the J call may be wrong. This CDR3 spans 11 amino acids. Germline CDR1 reads ENHRY; CDR2 reads SYGVKD. CDR3 amino acids: CAISDRNEQYF. The CDR3 nucleotides are TGTGCCATCAGTGACAGAAACGAGCAGTACTTC.

The V gene is TRBV11-2, the J gene TRBJ1-1, with D uncertain. V was clipped by 5 bases and J by 10 bases, with 17 bases between them. CDR1 SGHAT and CDR2 FQNNGV come from the germline V gene. CDR3 size: 13 residues. The CDR3 sequence: CASSDLRVYRAFF. Here the CDR3 DNA reads TGTGCCAGCAGCGATCTCCGCGTGTATCGAGCTTTCTTT.

This chain connects TRBV11-1 to TRBJ2-2, with TRBD1 identical over 7 bases. From germline, CDR1 is SGHAT and CDR2 FQDESV (reference sequence). Germline trimming cut 7 bases from V and 7 bases from J; bases unmatched to any gene: 3. The CDR3 covers 12 residues. In DNA form, the CDR3 reads TGTGCCAGCACCAGGGGGAGCGGGGAGCTGTTTTTT. As protein: CASTRGSGELFF.

The rearrangement joins TRBV7-2 to TRBJ2-2, with 10 bases fitting TRBD2. With V trimmed by 8 bases and J by 4 bases, 4 bases remained unmatched. This CDR3 comprises 14 residues. Germline-derived CDR1 and CDR2 are SGHTA and FQGNSA. The chain's CDR3 is CASRLAGATGELFF. The DNA for the CDR3 is TGTGCCAGCCGTCTAGCGGGAGCCACCGGGGAGCTGTTTTTT.

The rearrangement joins TRBV5-1 to TRBJ1-2; no clear D. Germline V CDR1 and CDR2: SGHRS, YFSETQ. Trimming removed 7 bases from V and 1 base from J, with 11 bases in between. This CDR3 contains 13 residues. The CDR3 protein is CASGNGSNYGYTF. The CDR3 DNA sequence: TGCGCCAGCGGGAACGGTAGTAACTATGGCTACACCTTC.

V is TRBV5-4 and J is TRBJ1-1, with 9 bases aligning to TRBD1. Germline V gene sequence: CDR1 SGHNT, CDR2 YYREEE (reference sequence). The CDR3 is 15 amino acids. V trimming: 3 bases; J trimming: 5 bases; junction bases outside the gene matches: 8. This CDR3 reads CASSSTQGAETEAFF. In DNA form, the CDR3 reads TGTGCCAGCAGCTCAACACAGGGGGCGGAAACTGAAGCTTTCTTT.

This sequence joins TRBV5-4 and TRBJ1-1, with a weak D call TRBD1 (5 bases). V was shortened by 4 bases and J by 3 bases, with 13 bases between the two germline ends. Germline CDR1 SGHNT, CDR2 YYREEE (reference sequence). The CDR3 consists of 14 residues. CDR3 coding DNA: TGTGCCAGCAGCCTGCAGGGTATGGACACTGAAGCTTTCTTT. It specifies CASSLQGMDTEAFF.